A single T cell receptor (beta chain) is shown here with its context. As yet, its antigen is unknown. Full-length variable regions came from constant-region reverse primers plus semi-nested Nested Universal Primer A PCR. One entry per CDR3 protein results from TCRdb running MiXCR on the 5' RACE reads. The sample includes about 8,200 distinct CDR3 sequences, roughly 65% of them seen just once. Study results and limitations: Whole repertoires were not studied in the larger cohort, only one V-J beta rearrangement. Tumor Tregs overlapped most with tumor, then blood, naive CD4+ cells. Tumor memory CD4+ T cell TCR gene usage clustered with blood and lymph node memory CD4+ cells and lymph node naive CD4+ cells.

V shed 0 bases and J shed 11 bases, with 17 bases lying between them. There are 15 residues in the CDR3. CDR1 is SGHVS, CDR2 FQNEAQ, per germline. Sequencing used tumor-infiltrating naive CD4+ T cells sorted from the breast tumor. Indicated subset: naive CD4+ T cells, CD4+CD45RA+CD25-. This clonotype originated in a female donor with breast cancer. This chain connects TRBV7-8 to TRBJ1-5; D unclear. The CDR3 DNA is TGTGCCAGCAGCTTAGCGAGGTCCCCACCCGGAGCCCAGCATTTT. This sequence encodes CASSLARSPPGAQHF.